The 25 T cell receptor beta chains below were found in one sample sequenced in a study of blood T cell repertoires in COVID-19. Generated by immunoSEQ multiplex PCR, the TCRdb table keeps only in-frame clones and is missing some. The table lists about 190,000 clones, around 87% of them singletons, with around 24% in the top ten. Sequences were obtained from PBMCs or T cells enriched from blood (not recorded which). Source of these receptors: a woman aged 40 to 50 in a cohort exposed to, infected with or recovered from COVID-19 (not recorded which).

The chain has TRBV12-3 or TRBV12-4 and TRBJ2-1; no clear D. This CDR3 region has 12 residues. Trimming left V 3 bases short and J 7 bases short, with 7 bases between. CDR3 in amino acids: CASSLGHNEQFF. For the CDR3, the DNA is TGTGCCAGCAGTTTGGGCCATAATGAGCAGTTCTTC.

The gene calls are TRBV27 and TRBJ2-2; no clear D gene. V lost 5 bases and J 2 bases, leaving 9 bases between the germline ends. Germline CDR1 and CDR2: MNHEY and SMNVEV (reference sequence). The CDR3 has 14 amino acids. The CDR3 loop is CASSVTPNTGELFF. The CDR3 DNA sequence: TGTGCCAGCAGTGTGACACCTAACACCGGGGAGCTGTTTTTT.

The chain uses TRBV18 and TRBJ2-1; D is undetermined. Germline-derived CDR1 and CDR2 are KGHSH and LQKENI. V lost 3 bases and J lost 9, with 6 bases in between. This CDR3 comprises 11 residues. The CDR3 coding sequence is TGTGCCAGCTCACCGTACGGTGAGCAGTTCTTC. Encoded protein: CASSPYGEQFF.

The chain couples TRBV28 to TRBJ2-1, with D tentatively TRBD1 (6 bases). The CDR3 consists of 13 residues. Per germline, CDR1 MDHEN and CDR2 SYDVKM. Trimming removed 5 bases from V and 15 bases from J, with 20 bases in between. The CDR3: CASSTLRDTGRFF. The CDR3 DNA sequence: TGTGCCAGCAGTACCCTAAGGGACACCGGGCGGTTCTTC.

The genes are TRBV7-4 and TRBJ1-1; D uncertain. The V gene's germline CDR1 is SGHVT and CDR2 SQSDAQ. Between the trimmed V and J ends, which lost 2 bases and 5 bases, there was a span of 18 bases. The CDR3 runs to 16 residues. Written as DNA, the CDR3 is TGTGCCAGCAGCTTACCCCCGACTGAACATGGGACTGAAGCTTTCTTT. Protein product: CASSLPPTEHGTEAFF.

This clone was counted a single time. The chain has TRBV5-1 and TRBJ1-4; D might be TRBD1 (5 bases). Germline CDR1 reads SGHRS; CDR2 reads YFSETQ. Trimming stripped 4 bases from V and 10 bases from J, with 20 bases between. This CDR3 is 15 amino acids long. CDR3 in DNA: TGCGCCAGCAGCCGGGGGGAGGGACCGATAGGAAAACTGTTTTTT. It encodes CASSRGEGPIGKLFF.

The chain uses TRBV27 and TRBJ1-1, with 7 bases aligning to TRBD1. The germline CDR1 and CDR2 sequences are MNHEY and SMNVEV (reference sequence). The V gene end was trimmed by 5 bases and the J gene end by 3 bases; junction bases not matched to a gene: 6. This CDR3 region has 14 residues. The CDR3 is CASSPHRGDTEAFF. For the CDR3, the DNA is TGTGCCAGCAGTCCGCACAGGGGAGACACTGAAGCTTTCTTT.

The rearrangement uses TRBV10-2 and TRBJ2-1; 12 nucleotides align to TRBD2. V shed 1 base and J 8 bases; nucleotides not matched to a gene: 3. Germline CDR1 and CDR2: WSHSY and SAAADI. The CDR3 is 15 amino acids. Here the CDR3 DNA reads TGCGCCAGCAGTGAGTACCCTAGCGGGAGGGATGAGCAGTTCTTC. It is translated as CASSEYPSGRDEQFF.

The gene calls are TRBV13 and TRBJ1-2, with 9 nucleotides matching TRBD1. The CDR3 is 13 amino acids. The germline V gene encodes CDR1 PRHDT and CDR2 FYEKMQ (reference sequence). Germline trimming cut 5 bases from V and 7 bases from J; bases unmatched to any gene: 5. In nucleotides, the CDR3 is TGTGCCAGCAGCCAAACAGGGGGCTTTGGCTACACCTTC. Encoded protein: CASSQTGGFGYTF.

The chain carries TRBV11-2 and TRBJ2-5; D may be TRBD2 (6 bases). This CDR3 has 15 residues. Trimming left V 3 bases short and J 0 bases short, with 11 bases between. Germline V CDR1 and CDR2: SGHAT, FQNNGV. The CDR3, as DNA: TGTGCCAGCAGCTTTAGGGCGGGGTACCAAGAGACCCAGTACTTC. Its protein is CASSFRAGYQETQYF.

This chain links TRBV9 with TRBJ1-1; TRBD1 might be the D (6 bases). Trimming took off 1 base at V and 0 bases at J, with 13 bases between the two ends. The CDR3 is 16 amino acids. Per the germline V gene, CDR1 is SGDLS and CDR2 is YYNGEE. CDR3 nucleotide sequence: TGTGCCAGCAGCGTACATCCCGACAGGCTGAACACTGAAGCTTTCTTT. Protein sequence: CASSVHPDRLNTEAFF.

J is TRBJ1-4 and V is TRBV2; D possibly corresponds to TRBD1 (6 bases). CDR3 length: 14 amino acids. V dropped 3 bases and J dropped 7 bases, with 12 bases sitting between them. Germline V gene lookup returns CDR1 SNHLY and CDR2 FYNNEI. The CDR3 loop reads CASSEWGRGEKLFF. The CDR3 DNA is TGTGCCAGCAGTGAGTGGGGGCGCGGTGAAAAACTGTTTTTT.

V usage is TRBV7-9 and J usage is TRBJ2-5; 7 bases are shared with TRBD1. The V segment lost 2 bases and the J segment 1 base; nucleotides outside the gene matches: 4. The germline gives CDR1 SEHNR, CDR2 FQNEAQ (reference sequence). There are 15 residues in the CDR3. The CDR3 DNA is TGTGCCAGCAGCTTAAAGGCAGGGGGCCAAGAGACCCAGTACTTC. Translating gives CASSLKAGGQETQYF.

J is TRBJ1-6 and V is TRBV27, with D unclear. The CDR3 has 16 residues. Germline V gives CDR1 MNHEY, CDR2 SMNVEV (reference sequence). V was clipped by 5 bases and J by 3 bases, with 14 bases between them. This chain's CDR3 is CASSGRFGGYNSPLHF. CDR3 nucleotide sequence: TGTGCCAGCAGTGGGAGGTTTGGAGGCTATAATTCACCCCTCCACTTT.

The chain carries TRBV19 and TRBJ1-5; D remains unclear. The CDR3 sequence is 14 residues long. Trimming shortened V by 5 bases and J by 3 bases, and 11 bases separated the two germline ends. Germline V gene sequence: CDR1 LNHDA, CDR2 SQIVND (reference sequence). The CDR3 protein is CASSAQVSNQPQHF. DNA of the CDR3: TGTGCCAGTAGTGCCCAGGTCTCCAATCAGCCCCAGCATTTT.

This clone turned up a few times. The rearrangement joins TRBV19 to TRBJ1-5; tentatively, D is TRBD1 (6 bases). The V gene's germline CDR1 is LNHDA and CDR2 SQIVND (reference sequence). The V gene lost 1 base and the J gene lost 6 bases, with 19 bases spanning the gap. The CDR3 is made up of 17 amino acids. The DNA for the CDR3 is TGTGCCAGTAGTATAGGAGTTGACAGGCCTCTTACTCAGCCCCAGCATTTT. It translates to CASSIGVDRPLTQPQHF.

As regards this clone: Mismatch with germline at one junction end may stem from a read error. This chain joins TRBV5-1 and TRBJ1-1; 9 nucleotides line up with TRBD1. The CDR3 covers 13 residues. Germline CDR1 and CDR2: SGHRS and YFSETQ. In DNA form, the CDR3 reads TGCGCCAGCAGCGGGACAGGGAACTCTGAAGCTTTCTTT. Protein product: CASSGTGNSEAFF. Filled out from reference TRBV5-1 and TRBJ1-1, the complete variable domain reads KAGVTQTPRYLIKTRGQQVTLSCSPISGHRSVSWYQQTPGQGLQFLFEYFSETQRNKGNFPGRFSGRQFSNSRSEMNVSTLELGDSALYLCASSGTGNSEAFFGQGTRLTVV.

V usage is TRBV6-5 and J usage is TRBJ1-2; D is unresolved. The V and J ends lost 6 bases and 1 base respectively, with 9 bases between them. CDR3 length equals 13 residues. The germline V gene has CDR1 MNHEY and CDR2 SVGAGI. The CDR3 DNA reads TGTGCCAGCAGCTTGAGGTTTAACTATGGCTACACCTTC. This codes for CASSLRFNYGYTF.

The genes are TRBV2 and TRBJ2-7; no definite D call. The CDR3 runs to 15 residues. CDR1 and CDR2 (germline): SNHLY, FYNNEI. Deletions cut 8 bases from V and 5 bases from J, with 22 bases between. CDR3 DNA: TGTGCCAGCCCCCCGGCCGAGACGGTGGGCAACGAGCAGTACTTC. Translated, it gives CASPPAETVGNEQYF.

The rearrangement links TRBV11-3 to TRBJ2-7; 9 bases match TRBD2. V shed 5 bases and J 3 bases; nucleotides not matched to a gene: 11. The length of the CDR3 is 16 residues. Germline CDR1 reads SGHNT; CDR2 reads YENEEA. CDR3 loop: CASSPTGREGFYEQYF. The CDR3 DNA follows: TGTGCCAGCAGCCCAACCGGGCGGGAGGGCTTCTACGAGCAGTACTTC. Full variable domain (outside the CDR3, taken from reference TRBV11-3 and TRBJ2-7): EAGVVQSPRYKIIEKKQPVAFWCNPISGHNTLYWYLQNLGQGPELLIRYENEEAVDDSQLPKDRFSAERLKGVDSTLKIQPAELGDSAVYLCASSPTGREGFYEQYFGPGTRLTVT.

This rearrangement joins TRBV11-3 to TRBJ1-2; weak D call: TRBD1 (5 bases). V was cut by 0 bases and J by 4 bases, with 9 bases left in between. The CDR3 extends over 14 amino acids. Germline V lookup: CDR1 SGHNT, CDR2 YENEEA. DNA for the CDR3: TGTGCCAGCAGCTTAGACGGACACCTCTATGGCTACACCTTC. Translated, it gives CASSLDGHLYGYTF.

This chain uses TRBV10-3 with TRBJ2-1, with D maybe TRBD2 (6 bases). V lost 6 bases to trimming and J lost 0 bases, with 12 bases between them. Germline CDR1 ENHRY, CDR2 SYGVKD. This CDR3 spans 15 amino acids. CDR3 DNA sequence: TGTGCCATCAGAGATAGCGGAAGCTCCTACAATGAGCAGTTCTTC. Amino acid sequence: CAIRDSGSSYNEQFF.

On this clone: A read error may produce the germline difference seen at one junction end. V is TRBV20-1 and J is TRBJ1-6; a possible D gene is TRBD1 (5 bases). Germline V gene data show CDR1 as DFQATT and CDR2 as SNEGSKA (reference sequence). The length of the CDR3 is 14 residues. The CDR3 sequence is CSASVQGGDSPLYF. The CDR3 DNA follows: TGCAGTGCTAGTGTGCAGGGTGGGGATTCACCCCTCTACTTT.

With respect to this clone: Other DNA sequences in this specimen translate into the identical CDR3. This chain uses TRBV10-3 with TRBJ2-2, with 10 bases lining up with TRBD2. The CDR3 has 17 residues. J was trimmed by 2 bases and V by 2 bases; bases with no gene match: 5. CDR1 and CDR2 (germline): ENHRY, SYGVKD. Here the CDR3 reads CAISEGLAGANTGELFF. DNA for the CDR3: TGTGCCATCAGTGAGGGCCTAGCGGGAGCCAACACCGGGGAGCTGTTTTTT.

V is TRBV4-2 and J is TRBJ1-1; D uncertain. This CDR3 has 14 amino acids. Looked up from germline, CDR1 is LGHNA and CDR2 is YNFKEQ. V was clipped by 0 bases and J by 1 base, with 6 bases between them. In nucleotides, the CDR3 is TGTGCCAGCAGCCAAGAACAGAAGAACACTGAAGCTTTCTTT. Protein: CASSQEQKNTEAFF.